This TCR beta chain was identified in a study of cytomegalovirus exposure and HLA in healthy donors. This clone was observed a handful of times. Its matching antigen is unknown. PCR primers comprised 60 Vbeta and 13 Jbeta primers. Using immunoSEQ multiplex PCR, the repertoire was profiled, and TCRdb retains in-frame clones only, with some absent. Counted here are some 130,000 clones, more than 9.5% occurring once; the ten biggest clones make up approximately 1.7%. The CDR3 is made up of 14 amino acids. General study results and limits: Altogether, 160 or so TCR beta chains were recorded as cytomegalovirus-associated. The later analysis indicated that the majority of CMV-associated TCR beta chains appeared HLA-restricted. A missense DCLRE1C variant was associated with V- and J-gene trimming of TCR beta chains in a later analysis, and an independent cohort replicated the association. The study carried out a later analysis of TCR beta sequences. It associated some 17,000 of them with specific HLA alleles at a false discovery rate of 0.05.

This chain joins TRBV21-1 and TRBJ2-1; the table names TRBD1, a call not compared with the DNA. TRBV21-1 constitutes a pseudogene. The clonotype originates from a man over 45 in good health and CMV-seronegative. The sequenced sample consisted of PBMCs. The DNA of the CDR3 is TGTGCCAGCAGCAAGGTAGGGGGCTACAATGAGCAGTTCTTC. Translating it yields CASSKVGGYNEQFF.